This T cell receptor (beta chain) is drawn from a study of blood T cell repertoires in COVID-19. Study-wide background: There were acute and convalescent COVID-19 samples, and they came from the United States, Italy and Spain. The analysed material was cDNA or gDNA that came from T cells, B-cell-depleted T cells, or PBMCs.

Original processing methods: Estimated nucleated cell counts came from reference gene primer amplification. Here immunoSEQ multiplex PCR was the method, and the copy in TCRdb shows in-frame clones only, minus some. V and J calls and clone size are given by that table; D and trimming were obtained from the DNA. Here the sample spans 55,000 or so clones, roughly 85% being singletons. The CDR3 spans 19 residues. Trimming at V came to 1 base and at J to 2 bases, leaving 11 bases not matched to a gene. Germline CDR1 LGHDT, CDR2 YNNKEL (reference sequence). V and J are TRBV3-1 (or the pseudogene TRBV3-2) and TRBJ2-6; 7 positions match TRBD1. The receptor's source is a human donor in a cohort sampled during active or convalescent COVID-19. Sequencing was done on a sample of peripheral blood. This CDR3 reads CASSQGGTVQKAGANVLTF. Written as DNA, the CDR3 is TGTGCCAGCAGCCAAGGAGGGACAGTACAGAAGGCTGGGGCCAACGTCCTGACTTTC.